This is a list of T cell receptor beta chains from one sample in a study of CD8 T cells in Susac syndrome. TCRdb re-called the immunoSEQ multiplex PCR reads through MiXCR, storing one row per CDR3 protein. The sample lists about 170,000 distinct CDR3 sequences; about 93% were seen once. Sequencing input: CD4+ T cells from PBMCs. The receptors come from a human donor with multiple sclerosis. The CDR3 runs from the conserved cysteine through the conserved F or W. The order of the fields is D gene, clone size, J gene, V gene, CDR3 DNA, CDR3 protein. A D gene is named only where the DNA matches it firmly. Not every row has a clone size; where given, it reads once, few, many or a size class.

- | - | TRBJ1-1 | TRBV5-6 | TGTGCCAGCAGCTTGAGCAGTGAAGCTTTCTTT | CASSLSSEAFF
- | - | TRBJ1-5 | TRBV5-6 | TGTGCCAGCAGCTTATACAGAAATCAGCCCCAGCATTTT | CASSLYRNQPQHF
TRBD2 | once | TRBJ2-1 | TRBV19 | TGTGCCAGTACCGAACTAGCGGGAGGCTCCGGGTACAATGAGCAGTTCTTC | CASTELAGGSGYNEQFF
TRBD1 | - | TRBJ2-2 | TRBV30 | TGTGCCTCTAGACAGGGGGATTGGGGCACCGGGGAGCTGTTTTTT | CASRQGDWGTGELFF
TRBD2 | - | TRBJ2-4 | TRBV11-2 | TGTGCCAGCAGCACATCACTAGCGTGGGGGGGCATTCAGTACTTC | CASSTSLAWGGIQYF
- | once | TRBJ2-7 | TRBV6-1 | TGTGCCAGCAGGGAGACACTAATGACCTACGAGCAGTACTTC | CASRETLMTYEQYF
TRBD1 | - | TRBJ2-5 | TRBV18 | TGTGCCAGCTCACAGGGACAGTTCGGCGAGACCCAGTACTTC | CASSQGQFGETQYF
- | - | TRBJ1-2 | TRBV6-6 | TGTGCCAGCATTAGTAGTAACTATGGCTACACCTTC | CASISSNYGYTF
- | - | TRBJ1-5 | TRBV18 | TGTGCCAGCTCACCTCGAGCCAGGGGTGCGGGGGGAAGCAATCAGCCCCAGCATTTT | CASSPRARGAGGSNQPQHF
- | - | TRBJ2-1 | TRBV27 | TGTGCCAGCAGCCAAGGGGAAAGTGTTTATGAGCAGTTCTTC | CASSQGESVYEQFF
- | - | TRBJ2-7 | TRBV28 | TGTGCCAGCAGGCCCGGGACTGGGACCTACGAGCAGTACTTC | CASRPGTGTYEQYF
- | - | TRBJ2-7 | TRBV10-2 | TGCGCCAGCAGTTGGGCGGGGACCTACGAGCAGTACTTC | CASSWAGTYEQYF
- | - | TRBJ1-1 | TRBV20-1 | TGCAGTGCTGGAGGACGACAGGCGAACACTGAAGCTTTCTTT | CSAGGRQANTEAFF
TRBD2 | - | TRBJ2-3 | TRBV7-2 | TGTGCCAGCAGCTTATCCCCCACGGGAGGGATAACAGATACGCAGTATTTT | CASSLSPTGGITDTQYF
- | - | TRBJ2-7 | TRBV18 | TGTGCCAGCTCACCATACCGGGTGGATTCGAGCGAGCAGTACTTC | CASSPYRVDSSEQYF
- | - | TRBJ1-1 | TRBV5-1 | TGCGCCAGCAGCTTGACGGGGGTGAAGAACACTGAAGCTTTCTTT | CASSLTGVKNTEAFF
- | few | TRBJ2-7 | TRBV2 | TGTGCCAGCAAGAGAGTTCAGGGCACCACCTACGAGCAGTACTTC | CASKRVQGTTYEQYF
TRBD1 | - | TRBJ2-7 | TRBV12-3/TRBV12-4 | TGTGCCAGCAGTGTCACCGGGACAGGGGGCTGGGAGCAGTACTTC | CASSVTGTGGWEQYF
TRBD1 | - | TRBJ1-2 | TRBV7-2 | TGTGCCAGCAGCTCCCGACAGGGGGCGCCTGGCTACACCTTC | CASSSRQGAPGYTF
- | - | TRBJ1-5 | TRBV3-1 | TGTGCCAGCAGCAATACAGGTTATAGCAATCAGCCCCAGCATTTT | CASSNTGYSNQPQHF
- | - | TRBJ1-6 | TRBV30 | TGTGCCTGGACTGTGGGGATTAGCTCCTATAATTCACCCCTCCACTTT | CAWTVGISSYNSPLHF
- | - | TRBJ2-3 | TRBV20-1 | TGCAGTGCTAGAGTTTCCGGGAGCGATACGCAGTATTTT | CSARVSGSDTQYF
- | - | TRBJ1-1 | TRBV6-5 | TGTGCCAGCATCTCACGACGGCTGGGGACTGAAGCTTTCTTT | CASISRRLGTEAFF
TRBD2 | - | TRBJ2-3 | TRBV24-1 | TGTGCCACCAGTGAATCCTCTAGCGGATGGACAGATACGCAGTATTTT | CATSESSSGWTDTQYF
TRBD1 | - | TRBJ2-1 | TRBV5-1 | TGCGCCAGCAGCACCCCCCAGGACAGGGCTTCTGAGCAGTTCTTC | CASSTPQDRASEQFF
TRBD2 | - | TRBJ2-1 | TRBV2 | TGTGCCAGCAGTGGGCTAGCGGGCCTCTACAATGAGCAGTTCTTC | CASSGLAGLYNEQFF
- | - | TRBJ2-7 | TRBV6-5 | TGTGCAGCAGGGGTCGGGTACGAGCAGTACTTC | CAAGVGYEQYF
- | few | TRBJ2-5 | TRBV7-6 | TGTGCCAGCAGCTTAGCCCTCCAAGAGACCCAGTACTTC | CASSLALQETQYF
- | - | TRBJ2-7 | TRBV11-1 | TGTGCCAGCAGCTTAGCGATGGACCGACCCTACGAGCAGTACTTC | CASSLAMDRPYEQYF
- | - | TRBJ2-5 | TRBV6-2/TRBV6-3 | TGTGCCAGCAAGGAGGGGCAGACGTTTCAAGAGACCCAGTACTTC | CASKEGQTFQETQYF
- | - | TRBJ2-2 | TRBV7-9 | TGTGCCGGAGGGGGCAACACCGGGGAGCTGTTTTTT | CAGGGNTGELFF
- | - | TRBJ2-2 | TRBV11-2 | TGTGCCAGCAGCCCTACTACAGCGAACACCGGGGAGCTGTTTTTT | CASSPTTANTGELFF
- | - | TRBJ1-2 | TRBV7-9 | TGTGCCAGCAGCTTGGAGGGACTCTTATATGGCTACACCTTC | CASSLEGLLYGYTF